The clone carrying this T cell receptor (beta chain) was recorded a few times. The antigen remains undetermined. The sample is drawn from a study of identical twins' blood T cells. Study-wide results and limits: Twins shared about as many clonotypes as their cloneset sizes predicted.

Libraries were made from RNA as TCR cDNA, using a modified protocol. In TCRdb, the 5' RACE reads were re-called with MiXCR into one record per CDR3 protein. The sample shows 350,000 to 450,000 distinct CDR3 sequences, over 25% of them seen only once. The ends were cut back, 0 bases at V and 3 bases at J, with 4 bases in the middle. Germline loops: CDR1 SGHKS, CDR2 YYEKEE (reference sequence). This CDR3 contains 12 residues. The origin of this receptor is a woman aged 18 to 55 in good health. Sequencing was carried out using PBMCs. J is TRBJ2-7 and V is TRBV5-5; unclear D gene. The CDR3 sequence is CASSLGFYEQYF. In nucleotides, the CDR3 is TGTGCCAGCAGCTTGGGATTCTACGAGCAGTACTTC.